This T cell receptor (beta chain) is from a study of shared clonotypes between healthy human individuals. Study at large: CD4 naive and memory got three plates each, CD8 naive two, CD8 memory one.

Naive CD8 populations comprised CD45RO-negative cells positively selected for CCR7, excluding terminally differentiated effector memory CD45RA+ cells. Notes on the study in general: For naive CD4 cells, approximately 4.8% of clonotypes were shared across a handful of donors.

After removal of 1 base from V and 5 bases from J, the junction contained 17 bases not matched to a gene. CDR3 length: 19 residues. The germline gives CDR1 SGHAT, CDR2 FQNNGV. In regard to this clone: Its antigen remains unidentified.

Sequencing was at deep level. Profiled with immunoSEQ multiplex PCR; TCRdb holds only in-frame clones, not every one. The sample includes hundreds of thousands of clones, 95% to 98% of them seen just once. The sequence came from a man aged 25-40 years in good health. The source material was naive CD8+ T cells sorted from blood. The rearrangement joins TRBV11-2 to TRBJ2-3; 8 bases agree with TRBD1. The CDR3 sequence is CASSLGVRVGQGSEDTQYF. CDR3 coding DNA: TGTGCCAGCAGCTTAGGGGTTCGTGTTGGACAGGGAAGCGAAGATACGCAGTATTTT.